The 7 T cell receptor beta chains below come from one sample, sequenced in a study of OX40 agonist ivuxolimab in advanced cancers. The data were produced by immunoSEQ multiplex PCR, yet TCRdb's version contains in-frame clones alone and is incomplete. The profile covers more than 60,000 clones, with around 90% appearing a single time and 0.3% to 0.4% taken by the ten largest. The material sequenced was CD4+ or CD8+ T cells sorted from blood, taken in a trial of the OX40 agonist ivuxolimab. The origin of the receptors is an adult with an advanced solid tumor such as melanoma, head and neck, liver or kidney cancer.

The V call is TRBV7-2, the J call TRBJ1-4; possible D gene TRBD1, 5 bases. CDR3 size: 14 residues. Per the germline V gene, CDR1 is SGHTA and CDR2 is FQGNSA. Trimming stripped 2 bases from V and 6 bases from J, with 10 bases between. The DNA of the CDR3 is TGTGCCAGCAGCTTACAGCAGGGTGATGAAAAACTGTTTTTT. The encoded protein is CASSLQQGDEKLFF.

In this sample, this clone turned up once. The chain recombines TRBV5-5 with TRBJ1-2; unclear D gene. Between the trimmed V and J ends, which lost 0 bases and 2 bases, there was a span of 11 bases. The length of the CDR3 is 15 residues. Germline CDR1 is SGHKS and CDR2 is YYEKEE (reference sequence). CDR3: CASSLGLGGNYGYTF. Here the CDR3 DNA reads TGTGCCAGCAGCTTGGGCCTGGGAGGGAACTATGGCTACACCTTC.

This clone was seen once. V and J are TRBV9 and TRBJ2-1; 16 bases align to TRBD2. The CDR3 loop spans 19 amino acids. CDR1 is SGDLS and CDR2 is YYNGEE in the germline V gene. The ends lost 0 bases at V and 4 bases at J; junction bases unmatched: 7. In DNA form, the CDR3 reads TGTGCCAGCAGCGTAGAGGGACTAGCGGGAGGGAGTAATTACAATGAGCAGTTCTTC. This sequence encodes CASSVEGLAGGSNYNEQFF.

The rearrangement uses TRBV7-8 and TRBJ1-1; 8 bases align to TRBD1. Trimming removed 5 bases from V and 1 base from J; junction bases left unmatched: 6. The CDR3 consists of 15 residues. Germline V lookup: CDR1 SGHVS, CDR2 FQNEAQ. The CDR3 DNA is TGTGCCAGCAGCCCGACAACAGGGGGGAACACTGAAGCTTTCTTT. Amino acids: CASSPTTGGNTEAFF.

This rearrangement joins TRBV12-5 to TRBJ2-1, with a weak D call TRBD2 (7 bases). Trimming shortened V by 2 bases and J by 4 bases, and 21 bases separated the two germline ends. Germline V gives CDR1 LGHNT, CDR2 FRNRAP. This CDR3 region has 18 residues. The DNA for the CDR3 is TGTGCTAGTGGTTTGCCCGGTCCGGGCGGGGGCTTTTACAATGAGCAGTTCTTC. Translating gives CASGLPGPGGGFYNEQFF.

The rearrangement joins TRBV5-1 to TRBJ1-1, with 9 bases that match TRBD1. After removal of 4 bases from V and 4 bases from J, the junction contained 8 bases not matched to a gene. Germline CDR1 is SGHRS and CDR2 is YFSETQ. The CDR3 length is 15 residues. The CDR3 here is CASSRLTGGVTEAFF. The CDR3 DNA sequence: TGCGCCAGCAGCAGATTAACAGGGGGCGTCACTGAAGCTTTCTTT.

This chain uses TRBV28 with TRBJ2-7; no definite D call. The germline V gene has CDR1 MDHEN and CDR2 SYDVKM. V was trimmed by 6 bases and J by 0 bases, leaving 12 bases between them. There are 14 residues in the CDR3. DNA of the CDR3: TGTGCCAGCAGGGTCAGTGAGAGCTCCTACGAGCAGTACTTC. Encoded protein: CASRVSESSYEQYF.